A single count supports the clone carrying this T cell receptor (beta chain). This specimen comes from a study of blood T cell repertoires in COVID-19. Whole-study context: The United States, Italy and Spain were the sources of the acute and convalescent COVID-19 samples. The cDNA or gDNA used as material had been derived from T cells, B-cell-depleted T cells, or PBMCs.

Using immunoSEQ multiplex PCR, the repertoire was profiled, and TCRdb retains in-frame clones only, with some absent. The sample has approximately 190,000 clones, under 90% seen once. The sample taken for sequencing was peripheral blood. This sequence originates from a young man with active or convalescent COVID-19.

Here the CDR3 reads CAWSASRGTGAGETQYF. DNA for the CDR3: TGTGCCTGGAGTGCCTCCCGGGGCACAGGGGCCGGAGAGACCCAGTACTTC. The chain is built from TRBV30 and TRBJ2-5, with 7 bases aligning to TRBD1. V shed 1 base and J 4 bases; nucleotides not matched to a gene: 15. CDR3 length: 17 amino acids. Germline V lookup: CDR1 GTSNPN, CDR2 SVGIG (reference sequence).